A single sample gave rise to the 21 T cell receptor beta chains below, sequenced in a study of CD8+ T cells in alopecia areata. Extraction and reverse transcription of RNA yielded cDNA as the sequencing template. Assay: immunoSEQ multiplex PCR; the TCRdb copy retains only in-frame clones and omits some. The table shows roughly 140,000 clones, with less than 65% occurring only once. The sequenced sample consisted of CD8+ T cells sorted from blood. These receptors were obtained from a human donor in good health.

The chain joins TRBV5-4 to TRBJ2-5; D unresolved. The CDR3 spans 17 residues. Trimming cost V 6 bases and J 2 bases, with 23 bases left between them. Germline CDR1 is SGHNT and CDR2 is YYREEE (reference sequence). The CDR3 protein is CASTKRRTAIQQETQYF. DNA for the CDR3: TGTGCCAGCACCAAGCGCCGGACGGCGATACAGCAAGAGACCCAGTACTTC.

J is TRBJ2-7 and V is TRBV5-1, with 10 bases matching TRBD1. Losses at the gene ends were 4 bases for V and 2 bases for J; bases not matched to a gene: 6. Germline CDR1 is SGHRS and CDR2 is YFSETQ. The CDR3 runs 15 residues. This CDR3 is CASSSPGQGTYEQYF. The CDR3 bases are TGCGCCAGCAGCAGCCCGGGACAGGGGACCTACGAGCAGTACTTC. The full variable domain, its missing parts supplied by reference TRBV5-1 and TRBJ2-7, is KAGVTQTPRYLIKTRGQQVTLSCSPISGHRSVSWYQQTPGQGLQFLFEYFSETQRNKGNFPGRFSGRQFSNSRSEMNVSTLELGDSALYLCASSSPGQGTYEQYFGPGTRLTVT.

V is TRBV6-5 and J is TRBJ2-7, with D tentatively TRBD1 or TRBD2 (6 bases each). V lost 5 bases and J lost 3, with 17 bases in between. Germline CDR1 is MNHEY and CDR2 is SVGAGI. This CDR3 region has 15 residues. The CDR3 region is CASSTGSSVGYEQYF. The CDR3 DNA sequence: TGTGCCAGCAGTACAGGGTCTAGCGTAGGCTACGAGCAGTACTTC.

The sample holds a few counts of this clone. This CDR3 is also generated by other DNA sequences in the sample. This sequence joins TRBV5-1 and TRBJ2-7; D unresolved. The germline CDR1 and CDR2 sequences are SGHRS and YFSETQ. This CDR3 comprises 11 residues. V was pared by 3 bases and J by 3 bases, with 4 bases between. CDR3 nucleotide sequence: TGCGCCAGCAGCTCACACTACGAGCAGTACTTC. It yields the protein CASSSHYEQYF.

The chain combines TRBV2 with TRBJ2-7; the match to TRBD2 covers 8 bases. Germline CDR1 reads SNHLY; CDR2 reads FYNNEI. After removal of 5 bases from V and 0 bases from J, the junction contained 6 bases not matched to a gene. The CDR3 sequence is 15 residues long. The CDR3: CASSYSGTSSYEQYF. DNA of the CDR3: TGTGCCAGCAGTTATAGCGGGACGAGCTCCTACGAGCAGTACTTC.

The genes are TRBV27 and TRBJ2-1; D remains ambiguous. CDR3 length: 12 residues. The germline gives CDR1 MNHEY, CDR2 SMNVEV (reference sequence). Deletions cut 2 bases from V and 9 bases from J, with 8 bases between. Here the CDR3 reads CASSLGFGEQFF. CDR3 DNA sequence: TGTGCCAGCAGTTTAGGCTTCGGTGAGCAGTTCTTC.

The chain carries TRBV18 and TRBJ2-7; TRBD2 matches 10 bases. This CDR3 spans 15 amino acids. Germline-derived CDR1 and CDR2 are KGHSH and LQKENI. The V segment lost 6 bases and the J segment 1 base; nucleotides outside the gene matches: 6. CDR3 DNA: TGTGCCAGCTCGGTACTAGCGGGGACTTCCTACGAGCAGTACTTC. This codes for CASSVLAGTSYEQYF.

The genes are TRBV4-1 and TRBJ2-2; 9 nucleotides align to TRBD2. From germline, CDR1 is MGHRA and CDR2 YSYEKL. There are 16 residues in the CDR3. V trimming: 1 base; J trimming: 6 bases; junction bases outside the gene matches: 6. CDR3 coding DNA: TGCGCCAGCAGCCAAGGGCCTAGCGGGGCGGCCGGGGAGCTGTTTTTT. This encodes CASSQGPSGAAGELFF.

CDR3 sequence (DNA): TGCGCCAGCAGGTACACGAACACCGGGGAGCTGTTTTTT. Residues: CASRYTNTGELFF. The chain uses TRBV4-1 and TRBJ2-2; D not certain. The CDR3 consists of 13 residues. Germline assignment: CDR1 MGHRA and CDR2 YSYEKL. V shed 6 bases and J shed 0 bases, with 5 bases lying between them.

The V and J genes are TRBV25-1 and TRBJ2-7; 8 nucleotides agree with TRBD2. Germline V gene sequence: CDR1 MGHDK, CDR2 SYGVNS. V lost 8 bases to trimming and J lost 6 bases; unmatched junction nucleotides: 6. This CDR3 spans 12 amino acids. The CDR3, as DNA: TGTGCCAGCCGGGGACTAGTTGGCGAGCAGTACTTC. Its translation is CASRGLVGEQYF.

In its sample, this clone was seen a few times. V gene TRBV6-5 combines with J gene TRBJ2-5, with 8 bases aligning to TRBD2. Trimming took 1 base from V and 3 from J; bases not matched to a gene: 4. Per germline, CDR1 MNHEY and CDR2 SVGAGI. This CDR3 contains 15 residues. CDR3 DNA: TGTGCCAGCAGTTACTTTCGTAGCGGGAAAGAGACCCAGTACTTC. Amino acid sequence: CASSYFRSGKETQYF.

A note on this clone: Mismatch with germline at one junction end may stem from a read error. The genes are TRBV7-2 and TRBJ2-1; D is unresolved. The germline V gene encodes CDR1 SGHTA and CDR2 FQGNSA. The CDR3 extends over 13 amino acids. This chain's CDR3 is CASSAQPSKSSVF. CDR3 nucleotides: TGTGCCAGCAGCGCCCAGCCTAGTAAGTCTTCGGTCTTC.

The chain has TRBV27 and TRBJ2-1; 9 positions agree with TRBD2. The germline gives CDR1 MNHEY, CDR2 SMNVEV (reference sequence). CDR3 size: 14 residues. V shed 4 bases, J shed 14 bases, and the junction held 12 bases outside the gene matches. The CDR3 loop is CASSSKREAPPEFF. The CDR3 DNA sequence: TGTGCCAGCAGTTCCAAGCGGGAGGCACCTCCAGAGTTCTTC.

On this clone: Other nucleotide sequences from this sample produce the same CDR3. The CDR3 nucleotides read TGTGCCAGCAAAGGGTACGAGCAGTACTTC. This sequence encodes CASKGYEQYF. The rearrangement uses TRBV2 and TRBJ2-7; D call uncertain. The ends were cut back, 7 bases at V and 4 bases at J, with 5 bases in the middle. Per the germline V gene, CDR1 is SNHLY and CDR2 is FYNNEI. The CDR3 has 10 amino acids.

This CDR3 reads CASSFSGTSGEQYF. For the CDR3, the DNA is TGTGCCAGCAGCTTCTCCGGGACTAGCGGGGAGCAGTACTTC. The chain employs TRBV5-6 and TRBJ2-7, with TRBD2 matching 12 bases. The length of the CDR3 is 14 residues. Unmatched junction bases numbered 4, after V lost 2 bases and J lost 7 bases. CDR1 and CDR2 (germline): SGHDT, YYEEEE.

The chain has TRBV7-6 and TRBJ1-4; D unresolved. The CDR3 has 15 amino acids. From germline, CDR1 is SGHVS and CDR2 FNYEAQ. Trimming cost V 4 bases and J 6 bases, with 15 bases left between them. The CDR3 is CASSSWEVDDEKLFF. CDR3 coding DNA: TGTGCCAGCAGCTCCTGGGAAGTGGACGATGAAAAACTGTTTTTT.

The chain carries TRBV5-6 and TRBJ2-7, with a weak D call TRBD2 (5 bases). Germline V gives CDR1 SGHDT, CDR2 YYEEEE. V lost 4 bases and J 5 bases, leaving 10 bases between the germline ends. The CDR3 totals 12 residues. The CDR3 DNA reads as TGTGCCAGCAGCCGGACTTTGGACGAGCAGTACTTC. Its translation: CASSRTLDEQYF.

This sequence joins TRBV6-1 and TRBJ1-5; D is possibly TRBD1 (6 bases). This CDR3 has 17 residues. V was trimmed by 2 bases and J by 0 bases, leaving 14 bases between them. The germline V gene has CDR1 MNHNS and CDR2 SASEGT. The CDR3 DNA reads as TGTGCCAGCAGTGAAAGGGACACATACTATAGCAATCAGCCCCAGCATTTT. This encodes CASSERDTYYSNQPQHF.

This clone was counted a few times. The chain is built from TRBV7-9 and TRBJ2-7; no firm D call. The CDR3 length is 15 residues. CDR1 SEHNR and CDR2 FQNEAQ come from the germline V gene (reference sequence). The V gene lost 4 bases and the J gene lost 4 bases, with 17 bases spanning the gap. The CDR3 is CASSSFNSEPYEQYF. Written as DNA, the CDR3 is TGTGCCAGCAGCTCTTTTAACAGCGAGCCTTACGAGCAGTACTTC.

V gene TRBV14 combines with J gene TRBJ2-7; D is uncertain. This CDR3 contains 13 residues. V was pared by 1 base and J by 6 bases, with 10 bases between. Per the germline V gene, CDR1 is SGHDN and CDR2 is FVKESK. In nucleotides, the CDR3 is TGTGCCAGCAGCCAAGGGAAAGGGTCCGAGCAGTACTTC. Its translation: CASSQGKGSEQYF.

V and J are TRBV10-2 and TRBJ1-5; TRBD1 is a possible D gene (5 bases). The CDR3 sequence is 14 residues long. Germline CDR1 WSHSY, CDR2 SAAADI. With 3 bases removed from V and 7 bases from J, the gap between germline ends came to 13 bases. In DNA form, the CDR3 reads TGCGCCAGCAGTGACCTAACAGGAGGCCAGCCCCAGCATTTT. Protein: CASSDLTGGQPQHF.